This T cell receptor (beta chain) was sequenced during a study of a mutant IDH1 vaccine in newly diagnosed glioma. Study summary: Patients had received radiotherapy, temozolomide, or both previously, most receiving both.

About this clone itself: Its antigen remains unidentified.

General study findings and limits: A vaccine-induced immune response developed in roughly 93% of the patients.

Assay used: immunoSEQ multiplex PCR; TCRdb lists only in-frame clones, some missing. The data show tens of thousands of clones, with about 89% seen just once and about 10% held by the top ten. The CDR3 extends over 17 amino acids. V gave up 6 bases and J gave up 2 bases, with 19 bases separating them. The germline gives CDR1 MGHDK, CDR2 SYGVNS. As to time point: baseline, week 1 (first vaccination visit). Sample treatment: pre-vaccination baseline after standard-of-care therapy. The receptor was derived from a man aged 25 to 40 with glioma. The rearrangement uses TRBV25-1 and TRBJ2-2, with D possibly called TRBD1 or TRBD2 (9 bases each). The input for sequencing was PBMCs, taken from a glioma patient treated with radiotherapy, temozolomide or both. The chain's CDR3 is CASRGQGTSRNTGELFF. The DNA for the CDR3 is TGTGCCAGCAGAGGACAGGGGACTAGCAGAAACACCGGGGAGCTGTTTTTT.